Given below is one T cell receptor (beta chain) in context. Its target antigen remains unknown. No clone much larger than this one lies a single base away; base qualities are absent. This entry is derived from a study of T cell changes during pregnancy in multiple sclerosis (dated by TCRdb to about 2019). For context, the study as a whole: The study examined how the T cell repertoire changed over the course of pregnancy in women with multiple sclerosis.

CDR1 and CDR2 (SGDLS, YYNGEE) derive from the germline V gene. From the cysteine up to the phenylalanine, the CDR3 has a length of 13 residues. The retained sequence is limited to the CDR3, 39 bases, with the frame set at the first base. V is pared back by 0 bases and J by 1 base, with 4 bases lying between the germline termini. The protocol used for the library was the immunoSEQ multiplex PCR assay. Here the immuneACCESS table is served through TCRdb, limited to in-frame sequences with V and J called. Missing clones are a known gap in these copies; in checked studies unresolved V genes cover under half, and the rest lacks a known reason. The sample yields more than 40,000 clones; almost 95% were counted once. 0.65% to 0.7% of the sample goes to the ten largest clones.

The chain joins TRBV9 to TRBJ1-1; the D gene cannot be resolved reliably. Material: CD4+ T cells from peripheral blood mononuclear cells, obtained in the third trimester of pregnancy. The TCR sequence derives from a female donor with multiple sclerosis, enrolled in a pregnancy study. The bases read TGTGCCAGCAGCGTAGCAGGGAACACTGAAGCTTTCTTT. It translates as CASSVAGNTEAFF.